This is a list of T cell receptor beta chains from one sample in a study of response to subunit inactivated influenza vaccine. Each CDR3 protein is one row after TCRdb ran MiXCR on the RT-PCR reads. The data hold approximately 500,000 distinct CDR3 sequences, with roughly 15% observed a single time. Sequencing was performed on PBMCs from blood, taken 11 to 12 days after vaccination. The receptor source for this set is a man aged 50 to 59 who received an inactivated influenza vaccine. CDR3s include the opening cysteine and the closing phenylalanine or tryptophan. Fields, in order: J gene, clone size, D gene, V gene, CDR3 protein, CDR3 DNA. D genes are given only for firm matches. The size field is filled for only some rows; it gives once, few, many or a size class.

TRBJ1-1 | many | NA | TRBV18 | CASSPVRSDTRNTEAFF | TGTGCCAGCTCACCAGTTAGGTCTGACACCAGGAACACTGAAGCTTTCTTT
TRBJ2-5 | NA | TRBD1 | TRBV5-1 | CASSPGQGWKTQYF | TGCGCCAGCAGCCCAGGACAGGGCTGGAAGACCCAGTACTTC
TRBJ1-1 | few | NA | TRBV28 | CASSSFRTAYYTEAFF | TGTGCCAGCAGTTCGTTCAGGACTGCTTATTATACTGAAGCTTTCTTT
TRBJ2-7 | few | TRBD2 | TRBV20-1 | CSANSGSTYEQYF | TGCAGTGCTAATAGCGGGAGTACCTACGAGCAGTACTTC
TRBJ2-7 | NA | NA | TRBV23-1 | CASIVGNLRGEQYF | TGCGCCAGCATAGTGGGGAATTTAAGGGGCGAGCAGTACTTC
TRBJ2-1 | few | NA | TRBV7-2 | CASSRGTRHEQFF | TGTGCCAGCAGCCGAGGGACAAGGCATGAGCAGTTCTTC
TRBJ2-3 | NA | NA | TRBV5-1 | CASTVGENTQYF | TGCGCCAGCACAGTGGGAGAAAATACGCAGTATTTT
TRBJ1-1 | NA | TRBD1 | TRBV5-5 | CASSPDRGRGEAFF | TGTGCCAGCAGCCCGGACAGGGGGCGGGGGGAAGCTTTCTTT
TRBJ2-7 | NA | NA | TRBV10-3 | CASGVSEQYF | TGTGCCTCCGGGGTGTCAGAGCAGTACTTC
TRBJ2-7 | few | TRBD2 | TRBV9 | CASSPYGSGSGSYEQYF | TGTGCCAGCAGCCCATACGGGAGCGGGAGCGGGTCCTACGAGCAGTACTTC
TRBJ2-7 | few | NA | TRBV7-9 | CASSRTGLPYEQYF | TGTGCCAGCAGCCGAACAGGGCTTCCCTACGAGCAGTACTTC
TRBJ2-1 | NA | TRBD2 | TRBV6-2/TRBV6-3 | CASRSGRGGVVDEQFF | TGTGCCAGCAGGTCGGGAAGGGGAGGGGTCGTCGATGAGCAGTTCTTC
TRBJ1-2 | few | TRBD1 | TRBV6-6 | CATHPPTGSNYGYTF | TGTGCCACTCACCCCCCGACAGGGTCTAACTATGGCTACACCTTC
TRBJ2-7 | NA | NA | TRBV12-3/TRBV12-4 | CASSATGTPSYEQYF | TGTGCCAGCAGTGCCACCGGGACACCCTCCTACGAGCAGTACTTC
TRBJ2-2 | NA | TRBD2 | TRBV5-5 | CASSTGGRFENTGELFF | TGTGCCAGCAGCACGGGGGGGCGGTTTGAGAACACCGGGGAGCTGTTTTTT
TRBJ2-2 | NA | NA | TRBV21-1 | CASSKAEDTNTGELFF | TGTGCCAGCAGCAAAGCGGAGGACACGAACACCGGGGAGCTGTTTTTT
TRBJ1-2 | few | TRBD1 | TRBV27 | CASSLGQGAPGYTF | TGTGCCAGCAGTTTGGGACAGGGGGCGCCCGGCTACACCTTC
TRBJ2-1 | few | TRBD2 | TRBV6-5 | CASSYLAGGTYNEQFF | TGTGCCAGCAGTTACTTGGCGGGAGGAACCTACAATGAGCAGTTCTTC
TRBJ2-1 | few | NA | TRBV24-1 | CATSEPGTNVQFF | TGTGCCACCAGTGAGCCCGGGACAAATGTACAGTTCTTC
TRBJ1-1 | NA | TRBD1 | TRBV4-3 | CASRPGQGIAEAFF | TGCGCCAGCCGTCCGGGACAGGGCATAGCTGAAGCTTTCTTT
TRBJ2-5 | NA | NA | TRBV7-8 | CASSPAEQETQYF | TGTGCCAGCAGCCCCGCGGAACAAGAGACCCAGTACTTC
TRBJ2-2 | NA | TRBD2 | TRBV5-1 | CASSLQAGGGRELFF | TGCGCCAGCAGCTTGCAAGCGGGAGGCGGAAGGGAGCTGTTTTTT
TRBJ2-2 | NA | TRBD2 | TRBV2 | CASSRLAGGNTGELFF | TGTGCCAGCAGCAGACTAGCGGGAGGAAACACCGGGGAGCTGTTTTTT
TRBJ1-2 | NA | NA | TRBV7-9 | CASSLVAGAGYTF | TGTGCCAGCAGCTTAGTAGCAGGGGCAGGCTACACCTTC
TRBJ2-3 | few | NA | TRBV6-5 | CASSYAVTDTQYF | TGTGCCAGCAGTTACGCCGTCACAGATACGCAGTATTTT
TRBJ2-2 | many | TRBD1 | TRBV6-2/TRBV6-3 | CASSYLTGPGELFF | TGTGCCAGCAGTTACCTGACAGGGCCAGGGGAGCTGTTTTTT
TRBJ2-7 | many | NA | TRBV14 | CASSQGNSYEQYF | TGTGCCAGCAGCCAAGGTAACTCCTACGAGCAGTACTTC
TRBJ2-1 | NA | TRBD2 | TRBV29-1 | CSELAGDSYNEQFF | TGCAGCGAGCTAGCGGGAGATTCCTACAATGAGCAGTTCTTC
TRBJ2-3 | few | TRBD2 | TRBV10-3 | CAAGASGRGDTQYF | TGTGCCGCGGGCGCTAGCGGGAGGGGGGATACGCAGTATTTT
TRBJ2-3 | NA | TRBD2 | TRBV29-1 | CSVEGGTSGSPDTQYF | TGCAGCGTTGAAGGGGGGACTAGCGGGAGTCCAGATACGCAGTATTTT
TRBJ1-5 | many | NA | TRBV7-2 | CASSLGRRYSNQPQHF | TGTGCCAGCAGCTTAGGGCGGCGGTATAGCAATCAGCCCCAGCATTTT
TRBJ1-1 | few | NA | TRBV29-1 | CSAVGGLFSEAFF | TGCAGCGCGGTGGGGGGCCTCTTCAGTGAAGCTTTCTTT
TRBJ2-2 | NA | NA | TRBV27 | CASSPLRGTGELFF | TGTGCCAGCAGTCCGCTTCGGGGGACCGGGGAGCTGTTTTTT
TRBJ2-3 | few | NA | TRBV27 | CASSSRTVQYF | TGTGCCAGCAGTTCCCGGACTGTGCAGTATTTT